The 16 T cell receptor beta chains presented below share a single source sample, sequenced in a study of blood T cell repertoires in COVID-19. Some clones are missing from TCRdb's copy, which holds only in-frame ones; the method was immunoSEQ multiplex PCR. The sample includes 95,000 to 100,000 clones, about 92% of them seen just once. Sequencing was carried out using peripheral blood. The receptors shown here come from a man aged 45-60 years with active COVID-19.

This chain joins TRBV10-3 and TRBJ1-1; the match to TRBD1 covers 8 bases. The length of the CDR3 is 16 residues. The ends lost 6 bases at V and 0 bases at J; junction bases unmatched: 9. The germline V gene encodes CDR1 ENHRY and CDR2 SYGVKD. CDR3 in amino acids: CAIRLTGGVMNTEAFF. The CDR3 DNA is TGTGCCATCAGACTAACAGGGGGGGTCATGAACACTGAAGCTTTCTTT.

The V and J genes are TRBV9 and TRBJ1-1; D is uncertain. Per germline, CDR1 SGDLS and CDR2 YYNGEE. The CDR3 is 12 residues long. Trimming took 1 base from V and 5 from J, leaving 6 bases between them. DNA for the CDR3: TGTGCCAGCAGCGTACCGGGGACTGAAGCTTTCTTT. Amino acid sequence: CASSVPGTEAFF.

The sample holds one count of this clone. The chain uses TRBV24-1 and TRBJ1-1; TRBD1 is a possible D gene (6 bases). The V end lost 9 bases, the J end lost 2 bases, and 9 bases lay between the germline ends. This CDR3 has 12 residues. Germline lookup yields CDR1 KGHDR and CDR2 SFDVKD. CDR3 bases: TGTGCCACCCGGGACACAAACACTGAAGCTTTCTTT. Residues: CATRDTNTEAFF.

In DNA, the CDR3 is TGTGCCAGCAGGCGTGTGGGACAGCCAAGGGAGCAGTACTTC. Translating it yields CASRRVGQPREQYF. This rearrangement joins TRBV2 to TRBJ2-7, with TRBD1 matching over 7 bases. Germline V lookup: CDR1 SNHLY, CDR2 FYNNEI. J was trimmed by 7 bases and V by 6 bases; bases with no gene match: 12. CDR3 length: 14 amino acids. The variable domain in full, with the rest retrieved from reference TRBV2 and TRBJ2-7, is EPEVTQTPSHQVTQMGQEVILRCVPISNHLYFYWYRQILGQKVEFLVSFYNNEISEKSEIFDDQFSVERPDGSNFTLKIRSTKLEDSAMYFCASRRVGQPREQYFGPGTRLTVT.

The V and J genes are TRBV11-2 and TRBJ1-4, with 7 bases identical to TRBD1. Per the germline V gene, CDR1 is SGHAT and CDR2 is FQNNGV. This CDR3 has 15 residues. Trimming removed 3 bases from V and 7 bases from J; junction bases left unmatched: 8. The CDR3 region is CASSFAGTVVEKLFF. CDR3 DNA: TGTGCCAGCAGCTTTGCCGGGACAGTGGTTGAAAAACTGTTTTTT.

The rearrangement joins TRBV6-1 to TRBJ2-5, with D perhaps TRBD1 (6 bases). Trimming stripped 4 bases from V and 1 base from J, with 19 bases between. CDR1 is MNHNS, CDR2 SASEGT, per germline. This CDR3 contains 17 residues. The CDR3 DNA reads TGTGCCAGCAGTGCCTCCCGGGACACTGTATTCCAAGAGACCCAGTACTTC. Its protein product is CASSASRDTVFQETQYF.

The chain combines TRBV11-2 with TRBJ2-1; perhaps TRBD1 as D (6 bases). The length of the CDR3 is 15 residues. CDR1 is SGHAT, CDR2 FQNNGV, per germline. V was cut by 5 bases and J by 8 bases, with 19 bases left in between. CDR3 bases: TGTGCCAGCAGCGTCAGACAGGCTAGCATGTATGAGCAGTTCTTC. Residues: CASSVRQASMYEQFF.

The chain employs TRBV29-1 and TRBJ1-2; TRBD1 matches 7 bases. V was clipped by 0 bases and J by 6 bases; unmatched bases: 4. The CDR3 is made up of 13 amino acids. Germline values: CDR1 SQVTM, CDR2 ANQGSEA. CDR3: CSVEERRGDGYTF. The CDR3 nucleotides read TGCAGCGTTGAAGAACGCAGGGGGGATGGCTACACCTTC.

The chain employs TRBV18 and TRBJ1-5; 7 bases fit TRBD1. V gave up 4 bases and J gave up 0 bases; unmatched junction bases: 6. This CDR3 is built from 16 residues. The germline V gene encodes CDR1 KGHSH and CDR2 LQKENI. CDR3 DNA sequence: TGTGCCAGCTCACAATCCGGGACAGCTAGCAATCAGCCCCAGCATTTT. Its protein product is CASSQSGTASNQPQHF.

The chain links TRBV7-3 to TRBJ2-3, with TRBD2 matching over 12 bases. The CDR3 has 16 amino acids. Unmatched junction bases numbered 8, after V lost 3 bases and J lost 7 bases. CDR1 SGHTA and CDR2 FQGTGA come from the germline V gene. The CDR3 here is CASSLGLAGGWNTQYF. DNA of the CDR3: TGTGCCAGCAGCTTGGGGCTAGCGGGAGGGTGGAATACGCAGTATTTT. The full variable domain, completed using reference TRBV7-3 and TRBJ2-3, is GAGVSQTPSNKVTEKGKYVELRCDPISGHTALYWYRQSLGQGPEFLIYFQGTGAADDSGLPNDRFFAVRPEGSVSTLKIQRTERGDSAVYLCASSLGLAGGWNTQYFGPGTRLTVL.

The V and J genes are TRBV6-5 and TRBJ2-7; D gene ambiguous. The germline CDR1 and CDR2 sequences are MNHEY and SVGAGI. Trimming took off 7 bases at V and 2 bases at J, with 6 bases between the two ends. The CDR3 totals 11 residues. The CDR3 protein is CASTAAYEQYF. CDR3 DNA sequence: TGTGCCAGCACCGCGGCCTACGAGCAGTACTTC.

The chain combines TRBV30 with TRBJ2-3; D is perhaps TRBD1 (6 bases). Germline lookup yields CDR1 GTSNPN and CDR2 SVGIG (reference sequence). Between the trimmed V and J ends, which lost 4 bases and 3 bases, there was a span of 17 bases. There are 15 residues in the CDR3. The CDR3 DNA reads TGTGCCTGGAAACCCGGGACACAAAAGACAGATACGCAGTATTTT. Its protein is CAWKPGTQKTDTQYF.

The genes are TRBV11-2 and TRBJ1-5, with D possibly being TRBD1 (6 bases). Deletions cut 5 bases from V and 7 bases from J, with 9 bases between. The CDR3 sequence is 12 residues long. Germline CDR1 and CDR2: SGHAT and FQNNGV. The CDR3 here is CASSPGTQPQHF. CDR3 sequence (DNA): TGTGCCAGCAGCCCGGGGACACAGCCCCAGCATTTT.

CDR3 nucleotides: TGCGCCAGCAGCTTGGACTTTTCAAATACGCAGTATTTT. Protein sequence: CASSLDFSNTQYF. V gene TRBV5-1 combines with J gene TRBJ2-3, with D unclear. Germline V gives CDR1 SGHRS, CDR2 YFSETQ. The CDR3 length is 13 residues. Trimming took off 0 bases at V and 7 bases at J, with 9 bases between the two ends.

This clone was seen once. The chain is built from TRBV7-9 and TRBJ1-6, with D hard to call. Per germline, CDR1 SEHNR and CDR2 FQNEAQ (reference sequence). This CDR3 has 15 residues. Deletions cut 1 base from V and 5 bases from J, with 9 bases between. The CDR3 sequence is CASSLGGANNSPLHF. The CDR3 DNA follows: TGTGCCAGCAGCTTAGGTGGAGCGAATAATTCACCCCTCCACTTT.

The chain combines TRBV9 with TRBJ2-3, with 11 bases matching TRBD2. The CDR3 consists of 18 residues. Unmatched junction bases numbered 7, after V lost 0 bases and J lost 1 base. Germline lookup yields CDR1 SGDLS and CDR2 YYNGEE. This chain's CDR3 is CASSVAPSGRSGTDTQYF. The CDR3 coding sequence is TGTGCCAGCAGCGTAGCGCCTAGCGGGAGGTCGGGCACAGATACGCAGTATTTT.